A selection of T cell receptor beta chains follows, all from one sample in a study of cytomegalovirus exposure and HLA in healthy donors. Using immunoSEQ multiplex PCR, the repertoire was profiled, and TCRdb retains in-frame clones only, with some absent. The sample includes approximately 110,000 clones, 74% of them seen just once. Sequences were obtained from PBMCs. These receptors originate from a man in his fifties or sixties in good health and CMV-seropositive. Each CDR3 is given with its conserved first and last residue. The order of the fields is V gene, D gene, clone size, J gene, CDR3 protein, CDR3 DNA. D genes are given only for firm matches. Clone size is given for some rows only: seen once, a few or many times, or a class if the clone is expanded.

v_gene: TRBV19
d_gene: NA
abundance: NA
j_gene: TRBJ2-7
CDR3aa: CASSTARGGIPEQYF
CDR3nt: TGTGCCAGTAGTACGGCCAGGGGAGGGATACCCGAGCAGTACTTC

v_gene: TRBV5-1
d_gene: NA
abundance: NA
j_gene: TRBJ1-2
CDR3aa: CASSLTAENGYTF
CDR3nt: TGCGCCAGCAGCTTGACGGCGGAAAATGGCTACACCTTC

v_gene: TRBV9
d_gene: TRBD1
abundance: NA
j_gene: TRBJ2-2
CDR3aa: CASSDDRGRIGELFF
CDR3nt: TGTGCCAGCAGCGACGACAGGGGGCGTATCGGGGAGCTGTTTTTT

v_gene: TRBV11-3
d_gene: NA
abundance: NA
j_gene: TRBJ2-7
CDR3aa: CASMVERGNEQYF
CDR3nt: TGTGCCAGCATGGTGGAAAGGGGCAACGAGCAGTACTTC

v_gene: TRBV5-1
d_gene: TRBD1
abundance: NA
j_gene: TRBJ2-7
CDR3aa: CASSGGTGTSYEQYF
CDR3nt: TGCGCCAGCAGCGGGGGGACAGGGACTTCCTACGAGCAGTACTTC

v_gene: TRBV6-1
d_gene: TRBD1
abundance: NA
j_gene: TRBJ1-2
CDR3aa: CASSGRAGTASYGYTF
CDR3nt: TGTGCCAGCAGTGGCCGTGCCGGGACAGCTAGCTATGGCTACACCTTC

v_gene: TRBV9
d_gene: NA
abundance: NA
j_gene: TRBJ1-5
CDR3aa: CASSRGADDNQPQHF
CDR3nt: TGTGCCAGCAGCCGCGGCGCGGATGACAATCAGCCCCAGCATTTT

v_gene: TRBV18
d_gene: NA
abundance: NA
j_gene: TRBJ2-3
CDR3aa: CASSRTQGTRSGYF
CDR3nt: TGTGCCAGCTCACGAACACAGGGGACTAGGTCGGGGTATTTT

v_gene: TRBV25-1
d_gene: NA
abundance: NA
j_gene: TRBJ1-6
CDR3aa: CASSGSSGPLHF
CDR3nt: TGTGCCAGCAGTGGGAGCAGTGGGCCCCTCCACTTT

v_gene: TRBV21-1
d_gene: NA
abundance: NA
j_gene: TRBJ2-1
CDR3aa: CASSKSVAGGRSSYNEQFF
CDR3nt: TGTGCCAGCAGCAAGTCTGTAGCGGGGGGCCGGAGCTCCTACAATGAGCAGTTCTTC

v_gene: TRBV5-4
d_gene: TRBD1
abundance: once
j_gene: TRBJ1-4
CDR3aa: CASGDRGQEKLFF
CDR3nt: TGTGCCAGCGGGGACAGGGGGCAAGAAAAACTGTTTTTT

v_gene: TRBV4-2
d_gene: TRBD1
abundance: NA
j_gene: TRBJ2-3
CDR3aa: CASSRGLDRDTQYF
CDR3nt: TGTGCCAGCAGCCGCGGACTGGACAGGGATACGCAGTATTTT

v_gene: TRBV6-1
d_gene: NA
abundance: NA
j_gene: TRBJ1-2
CDR3aa: CASSDVWPGYTF
CDR3nt: TGTGCCAGCAGTGATGTCTGGCCCGGCTACACCTTC

v_gene: TRBV7-3
d_gene: TRBD2
abundance: NA
j_gene: TRBJ2-1
CDR3aa: CASSPSGGYNEQFF
CDR3nt: TGTGCCAGCAGTCCTAGCGGGGGATACAATGAGCAGTTCTTC

v_gene: TRBV2
d_gene: TRBD1
abundance: NA
j_gene: TRBJ2-5
CDR3aa: CASSGEQGETQYF
CDR3nt: TGTGCCAGCAGTGGAGAACAGGGGGAGACCCAGTACTTC

v_gene: TRBV5-4
d_gene: NA
abundance: NA
j_gene: TRBJ2-1
CDR3aa: CASSLALGTYNEQFF
CDR3nt: TGTGCCAGCAGCTTGGCCCTCGGGACATACAATGAGCAGTTCTTC

v_gene: TRBV5-5
d_gene: TRBD1
abundance: NA
j_gene: TRBJ2-7
CDR3aa: CASSLVGQHEQYF
CDR3nt: TGTGCCAGCAGCTTGGTGGGACAGCACGAGCAGTACTTC

v_gene: TRBV5-1
d_gene: TRBD2
abundance: NA
j_gene: TRBJ2-2
CDR3aa: CASSLGLDNTGELFF
CDR3nt: TGCGCCAGCAGCTTAGGACTAGACAACACCGGGGAGCTGTTTTTT

v_gene: TRBV18
d_gene: NA
abundance: NA
j_gene: TRBJ2-1
CDR3aa: CASSPDSNDYYNEQFF
CDR3nt: TGTGCCAGCTCACCGGACTCCAATGACTACTACAATGAGCAGTTCTTC

v_gene: TRBV28
d_gene: NA
abundance: NA
j_gene: TRBJ1-1
CDR3aa: CASRSGDGKTEAFF
CDR3nt: TGTGCCAGCAGGTCGGGGGACGGGAAGACTGAAGCTTTCTTT

v_gene: TRBV10-3
d_gene: NA
abundance: few
j_gene: TRBJ2-7
CDR3aa: CAIREGSGEQYF
CDR3nt: TGTGCCATCAGGGAAGGGAGCGGCGAGCAGTACTTC

v_gene: TRBV7-2
d_gene: TRBD2
abundance: NA
j_gene: TRBJ2-1
CDR3aa: CASSLGGRGYEQFF
CDR3nt: TGTGCCAGCAGCTTGGGAGGGAGGGGATATGAGCAGTTCTTC

v_gene: TRBV5-4
d_gene: NA
abundance: NA
j_gene: TRBJ2-5
CDR3aa: CASSPFRGYQETQYF
CDR3nt: TGTGCCAGCAGCCCCTTTAGGGGGTACCAAGAGACCCAGTACTTC

v_gene: TRBV5-1
d_gene: NA
abundance: NA
j_gene: TRBJ1-6
CDR3aa: CASSLESYNSPLHF
CDR3nt: TGCGCCAGCAGCTTGGAGAGCTATAATTCACCCCTCCACTTT

v_gene: TRBV7-6
d_gene: NA
abundance: NA
j_gene: TRBJ1-3
CDR3aa: CASSWRSGNTIYF
CDR3nt: TGTGCCAGCAGCTGGAGAAGTGGCAACACCATATATTTT

v_gene: TRBV4-1
d_gene: NA
abundance: NA
j_gene: TRBJ1-4
CDR3aa: CASSQGGLNEKLFF
CDR3nt: TGCGCCAGCAGCCAAGGCGGGCTTAATGAAAAACTGTTTTTT

v_gene: TRBV5-1
d_gene: TRBD1
abundance: NA
j_gene: TRBJ2-1
CDR3aa: CASSGQGYNEQFF
CDR3nt: TGCGCCAGCAGTGGACAGGGCTACAATGAGCAGTTCTTC

v_gene: TRBV7-2
d_gene: TRBD2
abundance: NA
j_gene: TRBJ2-2
CDR3aa: CASSLVGASGGELFF
CDR3nt: TGTGCCAGCAGCTTAGTTGGGGCTAGCGGCGGGGAGCTGTTTTTT

v_gene: TRBV9
d_gene: TRBD1
abundance: NA
j_gene: TRBJ2-2
CDR3aa: CASRAGGTGELFF
CDR3nt: TGTGCCAGCAGGGCAGGGGGCACCGGGGAGCTGTTTTTT

v_gene: TRBV5-1
d_gene: NA
abundance: NA
j_gene: TRBJ1-1
CDR3aa: CASSSIGNTEAFF
CDR3nt: TGCGCCAGCAGCTCTATCGGGAACACTGAAGCTTTCTTT

v_gene: TRBV5-4
d_gene: NA
abundance: once
j_gene: TRBJ2-7
CDR3aa: CASSLPGYYEQYF
CDR3nt: TGTGCCAGCAGCTTGCCAGGGTACTACGAGCAGTACTTC

v_gene: TRBV7-8
d_gene: NA
abundance: NA
j_gene: TRBJ2-2
CDR3aa: CASSSWTENTGELFF
CDR3nt: TGTGCCAGCAGCTCTTGGACAGAGAACACCGGGGAGCTGTTTTTT

v_gene: TRBV12-5
d_gene: NA
abundance: few
j_gene: TRBJ2-6
CDR3aa: CASGLLSGANVLTF
CDR3nt: TGTGCTAGTGGTCTACTGTCTGGGGCCAACGTCCTGACTTTC

v_gene: TRBV9
d_gene: NA
abundance: NA
j_gene: TRBJ2-3
CDR3aa: CASSASRDSLSSTDTQYF
CDR3nt: TGTGCCAGCAGCGCATCCCGGGACTCCCTCTCTAGCACAGATACGCAGTATTTT

v_gene: TRBV9
d_gene: TRBD2
abundance: NA
j_gene: TRBJ2-1
CDR3aa: CASSVEGGGAFNEQFF
CDR3nt: TGTGCCAGCAGCGTAGAGGGCGGGGGGGCTTTCAATGAGCAGTTCTTC

v_gene: TRBV4-1
d_gene: NA
abundance: NA
j_gene: TRBJ1-5
CDR3aa: CASSQEGVGSQPQHF
CDR3nt: TGCGCCAGCAGCCAAGAGGGAGTCGGGAGTCAGCCCCAGCATTTT

v_gene: TRBV6-1
d_gene: TRBD2
abundance: NA
j_gene: TRBJ2-5
CDR3aa: CASSDNWTSGSIGPGETQYF
CDR3nt: TGTGCCAGCAGTGATAATTGGACTAGCGGGAGCATTGGGCCGGGGGAGACCCAGTACTTC

v_gene: TRBV7-2
d_gene: NA
abundance: NA
j_gene: TRBJ2-2
CDR3aa: CASSLALATGELFF
CDR3nt: TGTGCCAGCAGCTTAGCTCTAGCGACCGGGGAGCTGTTTTTT

v_gene: TRBV19
d_gene: NA
abundance: NA
j_gene: TRBJ2-5
CDR3aa: CASSILAGAGETQYF
CDR3nt: TGTGCCAGTAGTATTTTAGCAGGGGCGGGAGAGACCCAGTACTTC

v_gene: TRBV27
d_gene: TRBD1
abundance: NA
j_gene: TRBJ2-5
CDR3aa: CASSRWTGQETQYF
CDR3nt: TGTGCCAGCAGTAGATGGACAGGCCAAGAGACCCAGTACTTC

v_gene: TRBV25-1
d_gene: NA
abundance: few
j_gene: TRBJ2-7
CDR3aa: CASSEGGREQYF
CDR3nt: TGTGCCAGCAGTGAAGGGGGCAGGGAGCAGTACTTC

v_gene: TRBV5-5
d_gene: NA
abundance: NA
j_gene: TRBJ2-3
CDR3aa: CASSSGVTSTDTQYF
CDR3nt: TGTGCCAGCAGCTCAGGGGTTACTAGCACAGATACGCAGTATTTT

v_gene: TRBV5-1
d_gene: TRBD1
abundance: NA
j_gene: TRBJ2-7
CDR3aa: CASSFHPGQGIGEQYF
CDR3nt: TGCGCCAGCAGCTTTCATCCTGGACAGGGAATTGGCGAGCAGTACTTC

v_gene: TRBV5-1
d_gene: TRBD2
abundance: NA
j_gene: TRBJ2-5
CDR3aa: CASSLAGLAGTETQYF
CDR3nt: TGCGCCAGCAGCTTGGCAGGGCTAGCGGGTACGGAGACCCAGTACTTC